The T cell receptor (beta chain) under discussion was sequenced for a study of shared clonotypes between healthy human individuals. The study's findings and limits: Donor clonotype sharing was expected to depend on sequencing depth.

V was pared by 4 bases and J by 1 base, with 4 bases of the junction left unmatched. The germline gives CDR1 SGDLS, CDR2 YYNGEE. This CDR3 has 16 residues. There are a few counts of this clone. Its antigen is not identified. Assay execution proceeded at the deep level. Sequenced by immunoSEQ multiplex PCR; TCRdb stores in-frame clones only, minus some. The sample has some 1.1 million clones, about 80% seen once. This sequence was found in a man aged 18-30 years in good health. Some clones in this sample may be carry-over from other donors' samples. What was sequenced was memory CD4+ T cells from PBMCs. Stated subset: CD45RA-negative fraction. V usage is TRBV9 and J usage is TRBJ2-3; 12 bases map to TRBD2. CDR3: CASSPRTSGGTDTQYF. In DNA form, the CDR3 reads TGTGCCAGCAGCCCGCGGACTAGCGGGGGCACAGATACGCAGTATTTT.